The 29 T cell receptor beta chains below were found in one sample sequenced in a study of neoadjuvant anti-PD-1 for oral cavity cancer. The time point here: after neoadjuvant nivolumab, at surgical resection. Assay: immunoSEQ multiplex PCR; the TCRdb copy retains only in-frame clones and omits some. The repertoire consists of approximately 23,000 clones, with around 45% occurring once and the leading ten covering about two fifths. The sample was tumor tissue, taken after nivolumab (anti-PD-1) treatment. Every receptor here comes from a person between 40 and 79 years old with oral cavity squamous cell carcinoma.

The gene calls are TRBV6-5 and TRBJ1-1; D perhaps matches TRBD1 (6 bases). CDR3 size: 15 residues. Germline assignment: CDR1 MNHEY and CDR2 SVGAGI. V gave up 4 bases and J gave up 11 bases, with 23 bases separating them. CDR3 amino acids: CASSSLLGGGMMAFF. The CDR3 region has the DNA TGTGCCAGCAGTTCGCTTTTGGGAGGGGGTATGATGGCTTTCTTT.

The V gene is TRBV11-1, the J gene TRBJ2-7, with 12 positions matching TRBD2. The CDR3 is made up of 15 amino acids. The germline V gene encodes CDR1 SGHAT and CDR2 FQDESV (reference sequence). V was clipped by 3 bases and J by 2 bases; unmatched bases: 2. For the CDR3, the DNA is TGTGCCAGCAGCTTGACTAGCGGGGGCCCCTACGAGCAGTACTTC. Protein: CASSLTSGGPYEQYF. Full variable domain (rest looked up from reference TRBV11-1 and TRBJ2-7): EAEVAQSPRYKITEKSQAVAFWCDPISGHATLYWYRQILGQGPELLVQFQDESVVDDSQLPKDRFSAERLKGVDSTLKIQPAELGDSAMYLCASSLTSGGPYEQYFGPGTRLTVT.

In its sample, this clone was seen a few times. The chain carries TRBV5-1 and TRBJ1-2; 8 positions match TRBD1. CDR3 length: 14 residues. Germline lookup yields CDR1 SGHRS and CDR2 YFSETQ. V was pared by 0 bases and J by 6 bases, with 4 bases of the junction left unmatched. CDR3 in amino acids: CASSLGGQGDGYTF. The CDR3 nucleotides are TGCGCCAGCAGCTTGGGAGGACAGGGCGATGGCTACACCTTC.

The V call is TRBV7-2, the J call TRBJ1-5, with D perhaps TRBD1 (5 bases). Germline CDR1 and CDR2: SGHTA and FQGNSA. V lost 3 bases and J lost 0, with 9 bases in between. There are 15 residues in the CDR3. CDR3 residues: CASSFGTDSNQPQHF. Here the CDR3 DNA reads TGTGCCAGCAGCTTCGGGACCGATAGCAATCAGCCCCAGCATTTT.

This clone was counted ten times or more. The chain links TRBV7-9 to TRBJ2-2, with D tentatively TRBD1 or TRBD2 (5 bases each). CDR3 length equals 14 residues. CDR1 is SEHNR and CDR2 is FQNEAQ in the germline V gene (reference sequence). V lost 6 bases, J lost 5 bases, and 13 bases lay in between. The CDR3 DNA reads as TGTGCCAGCAGTATGAGGGGAACAACCGGGGAGCTGTTTTTT. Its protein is CASSMRGTTGELFF.

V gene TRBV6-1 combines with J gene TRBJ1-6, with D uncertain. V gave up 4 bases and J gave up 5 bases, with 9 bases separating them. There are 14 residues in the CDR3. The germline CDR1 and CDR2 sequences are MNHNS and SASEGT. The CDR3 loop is CASSGVRNNSPLHF. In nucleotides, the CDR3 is TGTGCCAGCAGTGGCGTCAGGAATAATTCACCCCTCCACTTT.

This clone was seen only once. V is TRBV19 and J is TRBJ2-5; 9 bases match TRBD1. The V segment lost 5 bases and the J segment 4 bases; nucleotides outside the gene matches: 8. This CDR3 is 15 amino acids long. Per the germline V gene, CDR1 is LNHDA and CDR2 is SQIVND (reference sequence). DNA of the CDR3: TGTGCCAGTAGTTCCCGACAGGGGGGCGGAGAGACCCAGTACTTC. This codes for CASSSRQGGGETQYF.

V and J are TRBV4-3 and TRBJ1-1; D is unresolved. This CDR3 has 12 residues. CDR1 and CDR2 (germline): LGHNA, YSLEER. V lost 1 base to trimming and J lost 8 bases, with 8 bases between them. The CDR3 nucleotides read TGCGCCAGCAGCCAAGCTCGAAGCGAAGCTTTCTTT. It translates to CASSQARSEAFF.

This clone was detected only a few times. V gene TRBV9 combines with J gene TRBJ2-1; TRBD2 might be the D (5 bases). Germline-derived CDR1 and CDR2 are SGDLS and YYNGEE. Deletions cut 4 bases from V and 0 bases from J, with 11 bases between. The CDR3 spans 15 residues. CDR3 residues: CASSPFGSSYNEQFF. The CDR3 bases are TGTGCCAGCAGCCCATTTGGGAGCTCCTACAATGAGCAGTTCTTC.

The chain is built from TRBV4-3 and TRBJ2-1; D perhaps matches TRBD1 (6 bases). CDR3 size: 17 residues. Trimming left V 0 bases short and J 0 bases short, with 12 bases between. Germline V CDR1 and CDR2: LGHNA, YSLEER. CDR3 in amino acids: CASSQDFRGSSYNEQFF. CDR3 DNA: TGCGCCAGCAGCCAAGACTTTAGGGGGAGCTCCTACAATGAGCAGTTCTTC.

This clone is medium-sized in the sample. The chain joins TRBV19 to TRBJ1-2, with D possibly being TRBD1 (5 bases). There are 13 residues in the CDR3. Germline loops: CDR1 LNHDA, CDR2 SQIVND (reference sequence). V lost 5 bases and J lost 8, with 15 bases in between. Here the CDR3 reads CASSVDSAFGYTF. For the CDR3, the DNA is TGTGCCAGTAGTGTCGACAGTGCGTTCGGCTACACCTTC.

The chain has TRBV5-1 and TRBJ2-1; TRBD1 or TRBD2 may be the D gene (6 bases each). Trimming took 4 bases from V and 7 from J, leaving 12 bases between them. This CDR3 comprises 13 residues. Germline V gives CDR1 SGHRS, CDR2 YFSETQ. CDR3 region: CASSVGGGNEQFF. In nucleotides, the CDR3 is TGCGCCAGCAGCGTCGGGGGCGGGAATGAGCAGTTCTTC.

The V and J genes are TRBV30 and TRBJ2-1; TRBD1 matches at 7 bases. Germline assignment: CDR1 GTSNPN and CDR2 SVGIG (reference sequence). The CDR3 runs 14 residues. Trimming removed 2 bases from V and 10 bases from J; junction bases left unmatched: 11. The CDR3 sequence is CAWSTGTVGGEQFF. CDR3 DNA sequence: TGTGCCTGGAGTACAGGGACAGTCGGCGGGGAGCAGTTCTTC.

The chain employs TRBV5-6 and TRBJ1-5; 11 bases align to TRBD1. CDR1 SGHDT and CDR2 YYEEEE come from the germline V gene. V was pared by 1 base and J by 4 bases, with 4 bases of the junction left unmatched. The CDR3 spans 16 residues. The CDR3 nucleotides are TGTGCCAGCAGCTTGAGGACAGGGGGCGTAAATCAGCCCCAGCATTTT. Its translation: CASSLRTGGVNQPQHF.

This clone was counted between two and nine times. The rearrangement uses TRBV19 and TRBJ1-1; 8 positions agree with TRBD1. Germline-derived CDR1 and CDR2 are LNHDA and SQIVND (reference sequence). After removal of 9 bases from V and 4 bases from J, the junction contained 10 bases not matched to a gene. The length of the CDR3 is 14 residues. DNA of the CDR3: TGTGCCAGCCTCGCAGGGGGCGGGAGCACTGAAGCTTTCTTT. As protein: CASLAGGGSTEAFF.

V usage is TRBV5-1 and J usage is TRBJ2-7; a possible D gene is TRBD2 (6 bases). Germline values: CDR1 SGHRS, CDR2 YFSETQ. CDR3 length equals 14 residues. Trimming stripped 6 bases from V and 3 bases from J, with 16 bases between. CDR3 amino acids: CASMGGGGGYEQYF. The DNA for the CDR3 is TGCGCCAGCATGGGGGGAGGAGGTGGCTACGAGCAGTACTTC.

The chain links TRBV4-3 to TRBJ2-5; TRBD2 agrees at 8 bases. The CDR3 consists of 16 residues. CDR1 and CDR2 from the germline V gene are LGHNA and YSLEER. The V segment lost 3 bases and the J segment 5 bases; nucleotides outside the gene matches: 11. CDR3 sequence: CASSQSGGPGGETQYF. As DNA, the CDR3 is TGCGCCAGCAGCCAGAGCGGGGGCCCCGGTGGGGAGACCCAGTACTTC.

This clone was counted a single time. CDR3 residues: CASSDSAGADTGELFF. DNA of the CDR3: TGCGCCAGCAGTGATTCGGCAGGGGCGGACACCGGGGAGCTGTTTTTT. This chain uses TRBV10-2 with TRBJ2-2; a possible D gene is TRBD1 (6 bases). This CDR3 is built from 16 residues. CDR1 is WSHSY and CDR2 is SAAADI in the germline V gene. Trimming took off 3 bases at V and 3 bases at J, with 14 bases between the two ends.

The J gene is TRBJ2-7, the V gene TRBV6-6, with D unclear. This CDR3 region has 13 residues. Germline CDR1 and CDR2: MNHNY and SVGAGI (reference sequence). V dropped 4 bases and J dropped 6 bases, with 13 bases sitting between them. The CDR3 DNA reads TGTGCCAGCAGTTTAGGTCTGGAGCTCGAGCAGTACTTC. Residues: CASSLGLELEQYF.

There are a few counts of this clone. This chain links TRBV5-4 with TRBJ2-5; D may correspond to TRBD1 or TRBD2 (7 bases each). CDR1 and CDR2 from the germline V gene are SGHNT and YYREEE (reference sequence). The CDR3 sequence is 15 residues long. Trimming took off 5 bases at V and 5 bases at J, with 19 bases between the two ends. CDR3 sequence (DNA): TGTGCCAGCAGGCCCGGGGCCAGGGGGGGGGAGACCCAGTACTTC. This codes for CASRPGARGGETQYF.

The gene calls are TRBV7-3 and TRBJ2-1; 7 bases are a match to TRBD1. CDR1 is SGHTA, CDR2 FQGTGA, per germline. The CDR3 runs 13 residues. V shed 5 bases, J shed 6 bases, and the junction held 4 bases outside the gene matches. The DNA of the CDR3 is TGTGCCAGCAGCGAGTACAGGGGCAATGAGCAGTTCTTC. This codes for CASSEYRGNEQFF. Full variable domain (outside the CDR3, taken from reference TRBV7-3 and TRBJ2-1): GAGVSQTPSNKVTEKGKYVELRCDPISGHTALYWYRQSLGQGPEFLIYFQGTGAADDSGLPNDRFFAVRPEGSVSTLKIQRTERGDSAVYLCASSEYRGNEQFFGPGTRLTVL.

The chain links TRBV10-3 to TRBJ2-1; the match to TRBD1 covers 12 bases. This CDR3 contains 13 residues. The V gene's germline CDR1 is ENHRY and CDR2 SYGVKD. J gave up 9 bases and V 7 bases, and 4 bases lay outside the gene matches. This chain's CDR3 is CAITGQGAGEQFF. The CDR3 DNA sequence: TGTGCCATCACGGGACAGGGGGCGGGTGAGCAGTTCTTC.

The CDR3 reads CSADRGLGAEAFF. DNA of the CDR3: TGCAGCGCAGACAGGGGGCTCGGCGCTGAAGCTTTCTTT. V is TRBV29-1 and J is TRBJ1-1; 10 nucleotides match TRBD1. The germline V gene has CDR1 SQVTM and CDR2 ANQGSEA. V lost 7 bases to trimming and J lost 6 bases; unmatched junction nucleotides: 8. CDR3 size: 13 residues.

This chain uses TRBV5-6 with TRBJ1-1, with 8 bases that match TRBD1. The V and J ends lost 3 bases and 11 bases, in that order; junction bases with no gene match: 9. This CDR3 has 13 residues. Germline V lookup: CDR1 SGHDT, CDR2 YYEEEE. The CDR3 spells CASSSMTGDGAFF. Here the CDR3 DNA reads TGTGCCAGCAGCTCGATGACAGGGGACGGGGCTTTCTTT.

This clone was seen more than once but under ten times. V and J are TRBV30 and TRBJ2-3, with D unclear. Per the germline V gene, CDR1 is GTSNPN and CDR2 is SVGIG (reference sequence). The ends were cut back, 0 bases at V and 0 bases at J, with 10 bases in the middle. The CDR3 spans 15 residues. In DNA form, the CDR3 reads TGTGCCTGGAGTGTAGGGTCGGGCAGCACAGATACGCAGTATTTT. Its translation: CAWSVGSGSTDTQYF.

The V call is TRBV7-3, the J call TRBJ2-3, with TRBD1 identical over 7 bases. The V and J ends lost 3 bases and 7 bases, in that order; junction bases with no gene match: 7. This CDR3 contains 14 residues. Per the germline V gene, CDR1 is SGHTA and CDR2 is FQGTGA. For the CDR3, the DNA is TGTGCCAGCAGCTTCGACAGGGTTTCAAATACGCAGTATTTT. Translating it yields CASSFDRVSNTQYF.

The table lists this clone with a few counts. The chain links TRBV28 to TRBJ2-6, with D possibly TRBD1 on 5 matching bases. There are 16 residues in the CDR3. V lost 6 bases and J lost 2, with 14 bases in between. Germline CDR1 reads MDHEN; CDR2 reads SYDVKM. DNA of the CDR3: TGTGCCAGCAGCAAGCGAAGGGGCGCTGGGGCCAACGTCCTGACTTTC. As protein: CASSKRRGAGANVLTF. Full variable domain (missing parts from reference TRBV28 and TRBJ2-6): DVKVTQSSRYLVKRTGEKVFLECVQDMDHENMFWYRQDPGLGLRLIYFSYDVKMKEKGDIPEGYSVSREKKERFSLILESASTNQTSMYLCASSKRRGAGANVLTFGAGSRLTVL.

The chain's CDR3 is CASSIAAGGVGGELFF. The CDR3 region has the DNA TGTGCCAGTAGTATAGCAGCCGGGGGCGTGGGCGGGGAGCTGTTTTTT. This rearrangement joins TRBV19 to TRBJ2-2, with D perhaps matching TRBD1 or TRBD2 (6 bases each). The CDR3 loop spans 16 amino acids. Deletions cut 1 base from V and 7 bases from J, with 16 bases between. Germline CDR1 is LNHDA and CDR2 is SQIVND (reference sequence).

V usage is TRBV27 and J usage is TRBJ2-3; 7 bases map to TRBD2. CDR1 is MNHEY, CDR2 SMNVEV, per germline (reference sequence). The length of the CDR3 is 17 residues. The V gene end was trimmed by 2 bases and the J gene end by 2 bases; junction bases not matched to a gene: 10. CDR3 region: CASSLLPRRGNTDTQYF. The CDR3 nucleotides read TGTGCCAGCAGTTTACTCCCCCGGCGGGGGAACACAGATACGCAGTATTTT.